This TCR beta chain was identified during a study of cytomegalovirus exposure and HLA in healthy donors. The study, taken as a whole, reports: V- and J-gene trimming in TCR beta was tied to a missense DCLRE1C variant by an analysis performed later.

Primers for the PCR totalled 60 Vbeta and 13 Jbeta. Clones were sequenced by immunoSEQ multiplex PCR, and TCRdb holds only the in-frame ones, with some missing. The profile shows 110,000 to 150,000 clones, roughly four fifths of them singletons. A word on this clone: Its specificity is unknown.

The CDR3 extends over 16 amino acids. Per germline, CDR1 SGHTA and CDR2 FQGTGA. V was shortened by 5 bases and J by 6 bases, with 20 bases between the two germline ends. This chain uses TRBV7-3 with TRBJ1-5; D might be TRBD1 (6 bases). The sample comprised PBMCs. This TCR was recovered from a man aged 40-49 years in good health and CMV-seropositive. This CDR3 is CASSPWMGRGGQPQHF. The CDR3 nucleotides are TGTGCCAGCAGCCCCTGGATGGGCAGGGGTGGTCAGCCCCAGCATTTT. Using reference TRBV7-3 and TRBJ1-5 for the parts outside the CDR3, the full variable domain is GAGVSQTPSNKVTEKGKYVELRCDPISGHTALYWYRQSLGQGPEFLIYFQGTGAADDSGLPNDRFFAVRPEGSVSTLKIQRTERGDSAVYLCASSPWMGRGGQPQHFGDGTRLSIL.